One sample yielded the 31 T cell receptor beta chains listed below, sequenced in a study of blood T cell repertoires in COVID-19. Using immunoSEQ multiplex PCR, the repertoire was profiled, and TCRdb retains in-frame clones only, with some absent. In the table there are about 49,000 clones, roughly nine tenths of which are singletons. The sample consisted of peripheral blood. The receptors stem from a human donor in a cohort sampled during active COVID-19.

The chain joins TRBV12-5 to TRBJ2-2; 9 nucleotides line up with TRBD2. Germline V gene sequence: CDR1 LGHNT, CDR2 FRNRAP. The CDR3 spans 13 residues. CDR3 sequence (DNA): TGTGCCGCGCTGCGGGAGGGGAACGGGGAGCTGTTTTTT. Translating it yields CAALREGNGELFF.

This clone occurred once. V usage is TRBV5-1 and J usage is TRBJ2-3; 10 nucleotides agree with TRBD1. This CDR3 is 14 amino acids long. With V trimmed by 3 bases and J by 6 bases, 4 bases remained unmatched. Germline V gene sequence: CDR1 SGHRS, CDR2 YFSETQ. The CDR3 protein is CASSWGQGMDTQYF. CDR3 nucleotides: TGCGCCAGCAGCTGGGGACAGGGGATGGATACGCAGTATTTT.

CDR3 nucleotide sequence: TGTGCCAGCAGCTTAGCGCTATTGGACACTGAAGCTTTCTTT. Translating gives CASSLALLDTEAFF. This chain connects TRBV7-2 to TRBJ1-1; D gene unclear. V was shortened by 0 bases and J by 3 bases, with 8 bases between the two germline ends. CDR3 size: 14 residues. Per germline, CDR1 SGHTA and CDR2 FQGNSA. Full variable domain (remainder filled in from reference TRBV7-2 and TRBJ1-1): GAGVSQSPSNKVTEKGKDVELRCDPISGHTALYWYRQSLGQGLEFLIYFQGNSAPDKSGLPSDRFSAERTGGSVSTLTIQRTQQEDSAVYLCASSLALLDTEAFFGQGTRLTVV.

The J gene is TRBJ2-2, the V gene TRBV18, with 9 bases identical to TRBD1. Germline CDR1 is KGHSH and CDR2 is LQKENI. V lost 5 bases, J lost 12 bases, and 4 bases stayed unmatched. This CDR3 has 12 amino acids. CDR3 sequence: CASSNDRGKLFF. The CDR3 coding sequence is TGTGCCAGCTCAAACGACAGGGGGAAGCTGTTTTTT.

This chain links TRBV11-2 with TRBJ2-1; 9 nucleotides align to TRBD2. The CDR3 consists of 15 residues. Germline trimming cut 2 bases from V and 5 bases from J; bases unmatched to any gene: 4. Germline CDR1 reads SGHAT; CDR2 reads FQNNGV. CDR3: CASSLLSGRNNEQFF. CDR3 nucleotide sequence: TGTGCCAGCAGCTTATTAAGCGGGAGGAACAATGAGCAGTTCTTC.

J is TRBJ2-3 and V is TRBV6-4; 7 nucleotides match TRBD2. The CDR3 loop spans 13 amino acids. V lost 5 bases to trimming and J lost 4 bases; unmatched junction nucleotides: 3. From germline, CDR1 is MRHNA and CDR2 SNTAGT. CDR3 coding DNA: TGTGCCAGCAGTAGGGAGGGCGCAGATACGCAGTATTTT. As protein: CASSREGADTQYF.

The chain combines TRBV5-4 with TRBJ2-3; a possible D gene is TRBD1 (7 bases). This CDR3 is 15 amino acids long. The V end lost 5 bases, the J end lost 3 bases, and 16 bases lay between the germline ends. CDR1 is SGHNT, CDR2 YYREEE, per germline (reference sequence). The CDR3 nucleotides are TGTGCCAGCAGACATTATGCAGGGGGGACAGATACGCAGTATTTT. This encodes CASRHYAGGTDTQYF. The variable domain in full, with the rest retrieved from reference TRBV5-4 and TRBJ2-3, is ETGVTQSPTHLIKTRGQQVTLRCSSQSGHNTVSWYQQALGQGPQFIFQYYREEENGRGNFPPRFSGLQFPNYSSELNVNALELDDSALYLCASRHYAGGTDTQYFGPGTRLTVL.

This clone was seen just once. The rearrangement links TRBV7-9 to TRBJ2-3, with D unresolved. Per the germline V gene, CDR1 is SEHNR and CDR2 is FQNEAQ (reference sequence). The CDR3 has 14 residues. Trimming took off 5 bases at V and 0 bases at J, with 9 bases between the two ends. CDR3 nucleotides: TGTGCCAGCAGCCCCATCGGGAGCACAGATACGCAGTATTTT. It yields the protein CASSPIGSTDTQYF.

The chain uses TRBV12-3 or TRBV12-4 and TRBJ1-1, with 10 bases matching TRBD1. After removal of 4 bases from V and 5 bases from J, the junction contained 1 base not matched to a gene. This CDR3 comprises 13 residues. The CDR3 DNA is TGTGCCAGCAGTTCGGGACAGGGGACTGAAGCTTTCTTT. Protein sequence: CASSSGQGTEAFF.

The chain combines TRBV5-8 with TRBJ1-5, with a tentative D call TRBD1 (5 bases). This CDR3 region has 17 residues. The germline CDR1 and CDR2 sequences are SGHTS and YDEGEE. The V end lost 2 bases, the J end lost 6 bases, and 21 bases lay between the germline ends. Here the CDR3 DNA reads TGTGCCAGCAGCTTACAACCCGACAGCTCCGGTAGTCAGCCCCAGCATTTT. It specifies CASSLQPDSSGSQPQHF.

V gene TRBV12-2 combines with J gene TRBJ1-5. TRBV12-2 is a recognized pseudogene. The length of the CDR3 is 17 residues. CDR3 sequence reads: CASRSREGRGSNQPQHF. The CDR3 DNA reads TGTGCAAGTCGCTCCCGGGAGGGAAGGGGAAGCAATCAGCCCCAGCATTTT.

The chain couples TRBV5-1 to TRBJ2-3; 7 positions agree with TRBD1. The CDR3 is made up of 14 amino acids. In germline, CDR1 is SGHRS, CDR2 YFSETQ. The V and J ends lost 1 base and 1 base, in that order; junction bases with no gene match: 0. The DNA of the CDR3 is TGCGCCAGCAGCTTGCAGGGGGGCACAGATACGCAGTATTTT. It specifies CASSLQGGTDTQYF.

The chain recombines TRBV7-2 with TRBJ2-7; the D gene is possibly TRBD1 (5 bases). From germline, CDR1 is SGHTA and CDR2 FQGNSA. CDR3 size: 14 residues. V lost 0 bases and J lost 3, with 9 bases in between. DNA of the CDR3: TGTGCCAGCAGCTTAGCAGGGGTCGGCTACGAGCAGTACTTC. Protein: CASSLAGVGYEQYF.

The chain carries TRBV5-1 and TRBJ1-5, with TRBD1 identical over 10 bases. This CDR3 contains 16 residues. With V trimmed by 0 bases and J by 7 bases, 7 bases remained unmatched. The germline gives CDR1 SGHRS, CDR2 YFSETQ. The CDR3 coding sequence is TGCGCCAGCAGCTTGGGGTTGGACAGGGGGGGACAGCCCCAGCATTTT. Protein: CASSLGLDRGGQPQHF.

Written as DNA, the CDR3 is TGTGCCACTAGCACAGATACGCAGTATTTT. Its translation is CATSTDTQYF. This sequence joins TRBV11-2 and TRBJ2-3; no clear D gene. Germline V CDR1 and CDR2: SGHAT, FQNNGV. V was cut by 10 bases and J by 0 bases, with 2 bases left in between. The CDR3 totals 10 residues.

The rearrangement uses TRBV20-1 and TRBJ2-5; unclear D gene. Germline-derived CDR1 and CDR2 are DFQATT and SNEGSKA (reference sequence). The V gene lost 0 bases and the J gene lost 4 bases, with 3 bases spanning the gap. This CDR3 is built from 11 residues. Here the CDR3 DNA reads TGCAGTGCTAGAGATATAGAGACCCAGTACTTC. Translation gives CSARDIETQYF.

J is TRBJ2-5 and V is TRBV11-3, with 7 bases that match TRBD2. The CDR3 is 13 residues long. Germline trimming cut 5 bases from V and 4 bases from J; bases unmatched to any gene: 4. From germline, CDR1 is SGHNT and CDR2 YENEEA. CDR3 amino acids: CASSRGDRETQYF. Written as DNA, the CDR3 is TGTGCCAGCAGCCGGGGGGATCGAGAGACCCAGTACTTC.

The CDR3 sequence: CASSSAGRDYGYTF. The CDR3 coding sequence is TGTGCCAGCAGCTCGGCTGGGCGGGACTATGGCTACACCTTC. This sequence joins TRBV5-5 and TRBJ1-2; D not resolved. Trimming pared 3 bases from V and 3 bases from J, leaving 12 bases between. The germline CDR1 and CDR2 sequences are SGHKS and YYEKEE (reference sequence). The CDR3 is 14 residues long.

The gene calls are TRBV7-6 and TRBJ1-1; D unresolved. The CDR3 loop spans 16 amino acids. Germline CDR1 and CDR2: SGHVS and FNYEAQ. Trimming removed 5 bases from V and 0 bases from J, with 16 bases in between. CDR3 nucleotides: TGTGCCAGCAGCGCCGAAGTCGGGGTCATGAACACTGAAGCTTTCTTT. Amino acid sequence: CASSAEVGVMNTEAFF.

The chain carries TRBV7-8 and TRBJ1-1; D is ambiguous. Trimming cost V 5 bases and J 1 base, with 14 bases left between them. CDR1 is SGHVS, CDR2 FQNEAQ, per germline. This CDR3 has 15 amino acids. The CDR3 region has the DNA TGTGCCAGCAGCCGAGGAGGGCAGCAGAACACTGAAGCTTTCTTT. Translating it yields CASSRGGQQNTEAFF.

This rearrangement joins TRBV10-3 to TRBJ2-1; 13 nucleotides agree with TRBD2. V shed 9 bases and J 9 bases; nucleotides not matched to a gene: 8. This CDR3 region has 14 residues. Per the germline V gene, CDR1 is ENHRY and CDR2 is SYGVKD. CDR3 DNA: TGTGCCATTTCAACTAGCGGGGGGGCCGCTGAGCAGTTCTTC. Residues: CAISTSGGAAEQFF.

The genes are TRBV6-2 or TRBV6-3 and TRBJ2-7, with a tentative D call TRBD1 (6 bases). Per the germline V gene, CDR1 is MNHEY and CDR2 is SVGEGT. The CDR3 runs 13 residues. The V end lost 6 bases, the J end lost 6 bases, and 15 bases lay between the germline ends. CDR3 protein: CASSDTGYREQYV. CDR3 in DNA: TGTGCCAGCAGCGATACAGGGTATCGCGAGCAGTACGTC.

Worth noting for this clone: Other DNA sequences from this sample encode an identical CDR3 as well. V gene TRBV6-2 or TRBV6-3 combines with J gene TRBJ1-1; unclear D gene. The CDR3 extends over 14 amino acids. Germline V CDR1 and CDR2: MNHEY, SVGEGT. The V end was cut by 2 bases, the J end by 3 bases, with 10 bases between. In DNA, the CDR3 is TGTGCCAGCAGTTACGTTGGAGCGGACACTGAAGCTTTCTTT. Translation gives CASSYVGADTEAFF.

V and J are TRBV9 and TRBJ1-6, with D perhaps matching TRBD1 (5 bases). Germline CDR1 is SGDLS and CDR2 is YYNGEE. The CDR3 spans 13 residues. Trimming took 3 bases from V and 7 from J, leaving 8 bases between them. For the CDR3, the DNA is TGTGCCAGCAGCGGGGACTGGAATTCACCCCTCCACTTT. As protein: CASSGDWNSPLHF.

V is TRBV3-1 (or the pseudogene TRBV3-2) and J is TRBJ2-3; 8 nucleotides match TRBD2. From germline, CDR1 is LGHDT and CDR2 YNNKEL (reference sequence). This CDR3 is built from 16 residues. V gave up 4 bases and J gave up 2 bases; unmatched junction bases: 8. CDR3 residues: CASSRQTGGLTDTQYF. CDR3 DNA sequence: TGTGCCAGCAGCCGACAGACGGGGGGGCTCACAGATACGCAGTATTTT.

This chain joins TRBV11-2 and TRBJ1-1, with D unclear. Germline V gene sequence: CDR1 SGHAT, CDR2 FQNNGV. The CDR3 has 13 amino acids. Trimming removed 7 bases at V and 5 bases at J, with 14 bases between. The CDR3 sequence: CASTDRVMTEAFF. CDR3 nucleotides: TGTGCCAGCACCGACCGGGTAATGACTGAAGCTTTCTTT. The complete variable domain, with remaining parts taken from reference TRBV11-2 and TRBJ1-1, reads EAGVAQSPRYKIIEKRQSVAFWCNPISGHATLYWYQQILGQGPKLLIQFQNNGVVDDSQLPKDRFSAERLKGVDSTLKIQPAKLEDSAVYLCASTDRVMTEAFFGQGTRLTVV.

V is TRBV28 and J is TRBJ1-2; D possibly corresponds to TRBD1 (5 bases). The germline V gene encodes CDR1 MDHEN and CDR2 SYDVKM. This CDR3 is 13 amino acids long. The V end was cut by 6 bases, the J end by 3 bases, with 11 bases between. CDR3 DNA: TGTGCCAGCAGCCCCGGGGGACACTATGGCTACACCTTC. It encodes CASSPGGHYGYTF.

The chain joins TRBV7-9 to TRBJ2-3; possibly TRBD1 for D (6 bases). The germline CDR1 and CDR2 sequences are SEHNR and FQNEAQ (reference sequence). Trimming left V 5 bases short and J 5 bases short, with 20 bases between. The CDR3 sequence is 16 residues long. This CDR3 is CASSATVRGMGDTQYF. DNA for the CDR3: TGTGCCAGCAGCGCTACCGTCAGGGGAATGGGAGATACGCAGTATTTT.

This chain connects TRBV5-1 to TRBJ2-1, with a tentative D call TRBD2 (5 bases). V lost 5 bases to trimming and J lost 0 bases, with 6 bases between them. Germline V lookup: CDR1 SGHRS, CDR2 YFSETQ. There are 13 residues in the CDR3. The CDR3 bases are TGCGCCAGCAGTGAGGGCTCCTACAATGAGCAGTTCTTC. It encodes CASSEGSYNEQFF.

V gene TRBV6-6 combines with J gene TRBJ1-1; 7 nucleotides match TRBD1. In germline, CDR1 is MNHNY, CDR2 SVGAGI (reference sequence). CDR3 length equals 15 residues. With V trimmed by 3 bases and J by 6 bases, 10 bases remained unmatched. The CDR3 is CASSYGQVSSAEAFF. CDR3 DNA: TGTGCCAGCAGTTATGGACAGGTGTCTTCCGCTGAAGCTTTCTTT.

V and J are TRBV9 and TRBJ2-5; the match to TRBD1 covers 7 bases. J gave up 2 bases and V 2 bases, and 3 bases lay outside the gene matches. Germline V lookup: CDR1 SGDLS, CDR2 YYNGEE. The CDR3 runs 14 residues. The CDR3 loop reads CASSVGTEQETQYF. DNA of the CDR3: TGTGCCAGCAGCGTCGGGACAGAGCAAGAGACCCAGTACTTC.